One T cell receptor beta chain is described in this entry. The antigen is unknown. Separate from the approximately 670-subject first cohort was the roughly 120-subject validation cohort, to which the donors belonged. The germline V gene has CDR1 MDHEN and CDR2 SYDVKM. Trimming removed 10 bases from V and 0 bases from J, with 16 bases in between. The CDR3 covers 15 residues. Generated by immunoSEQ multiplex PCR, the TCRdb table keeps only in-frame clones and is missing some. The sample includes 120,000 to 150,000 clones, 70% to 90% of them seen just once. This record belongs to a study of cytomegalovirus exposure and HLA in healthy donors. Findings and caveats of the study: Rarity characterized most TCR sequences, yet some public TCRs appeared in many donors. Subsequent analysis revealed that first-cohort TCR clusters tended to co-occur in the 130 or so validation repertoires.

The TCR originated in a man aged 18 to 30 in good health and CMV-seronegative. The sequenced sample consisted of PBMCs. The rearrangement joins TRBV28 to TRBJ2-1; D gene ambiguous. The CDR3: CATIADPSSYNEQFF. The CDR3 coding sequence is TGTGCCACCATCGCAGACCCTAGCTCCTACAATGAGCAGTTCTTC.